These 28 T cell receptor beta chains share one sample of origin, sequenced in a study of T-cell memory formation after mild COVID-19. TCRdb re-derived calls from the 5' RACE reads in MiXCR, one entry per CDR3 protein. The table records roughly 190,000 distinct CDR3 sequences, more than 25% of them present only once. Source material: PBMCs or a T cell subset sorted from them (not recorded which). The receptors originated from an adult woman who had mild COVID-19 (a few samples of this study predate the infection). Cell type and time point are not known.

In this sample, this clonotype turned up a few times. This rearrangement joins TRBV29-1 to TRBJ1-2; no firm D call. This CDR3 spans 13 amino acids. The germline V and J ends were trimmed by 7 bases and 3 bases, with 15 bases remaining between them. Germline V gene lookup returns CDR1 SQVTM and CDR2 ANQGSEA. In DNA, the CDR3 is TGCAGCGCCGTCGGGGAAACAGACTATGGCTACACCTTC. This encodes CSAVGETDYGYTF.

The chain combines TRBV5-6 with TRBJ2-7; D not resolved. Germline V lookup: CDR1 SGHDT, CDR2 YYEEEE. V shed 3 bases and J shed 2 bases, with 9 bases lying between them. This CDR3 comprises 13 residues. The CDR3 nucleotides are TGTGCCAGCAGCTCGCCGGACCCCTACGAGCAGTACTTC. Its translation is CASSSPDPYEQYF. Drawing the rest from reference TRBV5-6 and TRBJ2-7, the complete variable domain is DAGVTQSPTHLIKTRGQQVTLRCSPKSGHDTVSWYQQALGQGPQFIFQYYEEEERQRGNFPDRFSGHQFPNYSSELNVNALLLGDSALYLCASSSPDPYEQYFGPGTRLTVT.

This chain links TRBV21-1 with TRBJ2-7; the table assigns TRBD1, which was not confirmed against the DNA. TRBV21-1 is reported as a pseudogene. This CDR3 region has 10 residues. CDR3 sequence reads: CASRRGEQYF. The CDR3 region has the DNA TGTGCCAGTCGCAGGGGGGAGCAGTACTTC.

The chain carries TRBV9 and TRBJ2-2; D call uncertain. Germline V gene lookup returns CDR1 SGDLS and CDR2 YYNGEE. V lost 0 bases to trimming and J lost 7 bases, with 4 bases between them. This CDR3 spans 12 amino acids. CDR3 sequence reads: CASSVGHGELFF. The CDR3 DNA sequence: TGTGCCAGCAGCGTAGGACACGGGGAGCTGTTTTTT.

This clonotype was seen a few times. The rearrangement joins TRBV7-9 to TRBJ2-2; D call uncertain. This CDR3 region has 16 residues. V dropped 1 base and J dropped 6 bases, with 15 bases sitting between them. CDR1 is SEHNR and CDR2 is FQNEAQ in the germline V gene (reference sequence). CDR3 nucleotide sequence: TGTGCCAGCAGCTTAGTACAGACCGTAGGCTCCGGGGAGCTGTTTTTT. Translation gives CASSLVQTVGSGELFF.

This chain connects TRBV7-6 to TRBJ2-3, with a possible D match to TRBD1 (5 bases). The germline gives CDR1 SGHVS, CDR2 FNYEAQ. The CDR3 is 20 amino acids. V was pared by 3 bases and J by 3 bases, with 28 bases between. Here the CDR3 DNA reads TGTGCCAGCAGCTTTGCTCCCAGCCAGGGAAGGACCAGTAATACAGATACGCAGTATTTT. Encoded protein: CASSFAPSQGRTSNTDTQYF.

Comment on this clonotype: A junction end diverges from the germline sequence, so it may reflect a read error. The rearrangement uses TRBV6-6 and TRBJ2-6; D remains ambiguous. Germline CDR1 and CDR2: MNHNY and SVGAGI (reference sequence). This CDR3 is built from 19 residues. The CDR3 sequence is CASIYGSIGSHSGANVLTF. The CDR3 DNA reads TGTGCCAGCATTTACGGTTCTATCGGGTCCCACTCTGGGGCCAACGTCCTGACTTTC.

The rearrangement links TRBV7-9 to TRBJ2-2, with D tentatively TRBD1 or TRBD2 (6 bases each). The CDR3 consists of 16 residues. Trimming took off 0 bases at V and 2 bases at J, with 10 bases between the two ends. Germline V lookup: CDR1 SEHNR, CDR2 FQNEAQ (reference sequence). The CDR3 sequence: CASSLAEGGNTGELFF. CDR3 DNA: TGTGCCAGCAGCTTAGCGGAGGGGGGTAACACCGGGGAGCTGTTTTTT. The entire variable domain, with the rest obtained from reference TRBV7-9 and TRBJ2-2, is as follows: DTGVSQNPRHKITKRGQNVTFRCDPISEHNRLYWYRQTLGQGPEFLTYFQNEAQLEKSRLLSDRFSAERPKGSFSTLEIQRTEQGDSAMYLCASSLAEGGNTGELFFGEGSRLTVL.

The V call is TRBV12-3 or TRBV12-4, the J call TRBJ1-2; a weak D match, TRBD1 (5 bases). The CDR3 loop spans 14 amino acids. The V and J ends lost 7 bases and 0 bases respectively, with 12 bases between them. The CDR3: CASTSGASNYGYTF. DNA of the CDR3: TGTGCCAGCACCTCCGGGGCCTCTAACTATGGCTACACCTTC.

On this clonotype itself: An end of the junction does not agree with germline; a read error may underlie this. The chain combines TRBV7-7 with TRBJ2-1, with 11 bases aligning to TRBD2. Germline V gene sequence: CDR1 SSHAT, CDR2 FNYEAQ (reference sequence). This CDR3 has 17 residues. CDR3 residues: CASSKGTSGDPYNEQFF. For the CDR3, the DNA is TGTGCTAGCAGCAAAGGGACTAGCGGAGACCCTTACAATGAGCAGTTCTTC.

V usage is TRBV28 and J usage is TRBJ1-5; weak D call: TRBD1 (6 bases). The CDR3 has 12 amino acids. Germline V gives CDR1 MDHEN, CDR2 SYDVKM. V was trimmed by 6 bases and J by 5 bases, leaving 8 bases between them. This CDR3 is CASSSGDQPQHF. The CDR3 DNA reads TGTGCCAGCAGCTCAGGGGATCAGCCCCAGCATTTT.

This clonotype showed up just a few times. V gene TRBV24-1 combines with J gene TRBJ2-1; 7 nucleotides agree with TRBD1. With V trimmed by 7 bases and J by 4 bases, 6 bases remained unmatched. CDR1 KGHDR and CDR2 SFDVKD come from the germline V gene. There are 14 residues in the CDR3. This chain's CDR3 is CATSEGARYNEQFF. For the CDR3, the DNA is TGTGCCACCAGCGAGGGGGCAAGGTACAATGAGCAGTTCTTC.

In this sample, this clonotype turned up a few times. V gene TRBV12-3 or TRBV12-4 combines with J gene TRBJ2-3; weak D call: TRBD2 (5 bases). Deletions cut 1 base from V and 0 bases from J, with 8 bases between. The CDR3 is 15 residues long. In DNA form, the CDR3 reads TGTGCCAGCAGTTTAGGACGGACTAGCACAGATACGCAGTATTTT. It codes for CASSLGRTSTDTQYF.

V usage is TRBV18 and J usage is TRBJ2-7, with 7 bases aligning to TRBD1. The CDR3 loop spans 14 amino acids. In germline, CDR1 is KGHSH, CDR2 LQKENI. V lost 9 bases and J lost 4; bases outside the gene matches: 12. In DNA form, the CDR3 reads TGTGCCAGTTCCAGGGGGACGGAAAATTACGAGCAGTACTTC. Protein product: CASSRGTENYEQYF.

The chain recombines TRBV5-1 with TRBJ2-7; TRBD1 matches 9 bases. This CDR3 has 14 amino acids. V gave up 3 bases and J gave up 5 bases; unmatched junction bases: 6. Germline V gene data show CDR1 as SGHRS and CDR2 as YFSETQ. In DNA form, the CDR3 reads TGCGCCAGCAGCTCCGGGACAGGGCATCACGAGCAGTACTTC. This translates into CASSSGTGHHEQYF.

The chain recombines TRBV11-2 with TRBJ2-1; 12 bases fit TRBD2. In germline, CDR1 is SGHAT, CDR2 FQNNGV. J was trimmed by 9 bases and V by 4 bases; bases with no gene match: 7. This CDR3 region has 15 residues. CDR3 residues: CASSSIGLAGLEQFF. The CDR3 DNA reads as TGTGCCAGCAGCTCTATTGGACTAGCGGGGCTTGAGCAGTTCTTC.

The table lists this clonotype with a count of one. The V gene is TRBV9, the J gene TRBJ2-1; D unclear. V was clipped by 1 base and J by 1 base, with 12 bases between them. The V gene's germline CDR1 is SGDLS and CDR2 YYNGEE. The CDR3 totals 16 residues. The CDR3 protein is CASSVTVLLSYNEQFF. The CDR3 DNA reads TGTGCCAGCAGCGTAACCGTCCTCCTATCCTACAATGAGCAGTTCTTC.

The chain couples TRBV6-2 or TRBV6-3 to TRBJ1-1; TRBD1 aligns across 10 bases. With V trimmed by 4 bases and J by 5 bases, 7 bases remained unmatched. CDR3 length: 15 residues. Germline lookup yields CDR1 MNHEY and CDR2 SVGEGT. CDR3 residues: CASSSADRGRTEAFF. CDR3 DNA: TGTGCCAGCAGTTCAGCTGACAGGGGGCGGACTGAAGCTTTCTTT.

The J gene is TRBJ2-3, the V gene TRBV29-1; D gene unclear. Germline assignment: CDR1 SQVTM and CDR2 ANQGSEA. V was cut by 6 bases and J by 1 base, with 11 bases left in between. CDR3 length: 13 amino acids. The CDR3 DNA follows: TGCAGCGTGGGCCCTTCCCGCACAGATACGCAGTATTTT. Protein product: CSVGPSRTDTQYF.

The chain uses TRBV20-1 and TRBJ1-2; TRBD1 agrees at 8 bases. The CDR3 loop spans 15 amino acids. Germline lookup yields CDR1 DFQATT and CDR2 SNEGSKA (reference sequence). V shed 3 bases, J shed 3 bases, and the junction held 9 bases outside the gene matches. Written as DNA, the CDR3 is TGCAGTGCTAGCCCCCGACAGGGGCCTTACTATGGCTACACCTTC. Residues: CSASPRQGPYYGYTF.

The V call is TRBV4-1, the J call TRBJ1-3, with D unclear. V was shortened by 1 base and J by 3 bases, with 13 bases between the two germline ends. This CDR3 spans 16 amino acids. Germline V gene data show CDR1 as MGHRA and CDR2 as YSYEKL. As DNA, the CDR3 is TGCGCCAGCAGCCAAGGCTATGACTCGATTGGAAACACCATATATTTT. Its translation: CASSQGYDSIGNTIYF.

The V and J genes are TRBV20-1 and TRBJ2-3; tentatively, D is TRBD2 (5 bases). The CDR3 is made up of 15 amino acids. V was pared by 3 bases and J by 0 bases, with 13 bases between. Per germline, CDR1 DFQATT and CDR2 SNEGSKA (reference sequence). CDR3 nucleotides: TGCAGTGCTAGTGCTAGCAGCTCTAGCACAGATACGCAGTATTTT. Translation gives CSASASSSSTDTQYF.

The CDR3 here is CASSLPPLDTQYF. CDR3 DNA: TGTGCCAGCAGCTTGCCTCCTTTGGATACGCAGTATTTT. This chain links TRBV5-6 with TRBJ2-3; D is undetermined. The V gene's germline CDR1 is SGHDT and CDR2 YYEEEE. The V end was cut by 1 base, the J end by 6 bases, with 9 bases between. This CDR3 spans 13 amino acids. Supplemented by reference TRBV5-6 and TRBJ2-3, the full variable domain reads DAGVTQSPTHLIKTRGQQVTLRCSPKSGHDTVSWYQQALGQGPQFIFQYYEEEERQRGNFPDRFSGHQFPNYSSELNVNALLLGDSALYLCASSLPPLDTQYFGPGTRLTVL.

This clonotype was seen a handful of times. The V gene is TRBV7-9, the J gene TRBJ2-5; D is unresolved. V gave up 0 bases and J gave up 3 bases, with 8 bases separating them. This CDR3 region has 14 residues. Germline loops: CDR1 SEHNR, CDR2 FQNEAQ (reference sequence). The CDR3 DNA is TGTGCCAGCAGCTTAGCAGGGAAGGAAGAGACCCAGTACTTC. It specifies CASSLAGKEETQYF. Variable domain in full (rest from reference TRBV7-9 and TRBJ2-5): DTGVSQNPRHKITKRGQNVTFRCDPISEHNRLYWYRQTLGQGPEFLTYFQNEAQLEKSRLLSDRFSAERPKGSFSTLEIQRTEQGDSAMYLCASSLAGKEETQYFGPGTRLLVL.

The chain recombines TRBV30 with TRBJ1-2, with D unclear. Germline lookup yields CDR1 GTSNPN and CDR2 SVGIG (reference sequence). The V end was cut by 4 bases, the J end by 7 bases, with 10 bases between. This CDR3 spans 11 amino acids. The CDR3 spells CAWNLGIGYTF. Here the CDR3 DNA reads TGTGCCTGGAATCTGGGGATTGGCTACACCTTC. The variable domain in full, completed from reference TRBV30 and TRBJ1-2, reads SQTIHQWPATLVQPVGSPLSLECTVEGTSNPNLYWYRQAAGRGLQLLFYSVGIGQISSEVPQNLSASRPQDRQFILSSKKLLLSDSGFYLCAWNLGIGYTFGSGTRLTVV.

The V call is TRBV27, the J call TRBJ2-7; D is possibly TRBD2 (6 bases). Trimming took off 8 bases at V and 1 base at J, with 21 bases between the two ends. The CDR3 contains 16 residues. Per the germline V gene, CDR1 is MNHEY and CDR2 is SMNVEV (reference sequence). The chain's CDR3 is CASRLYPSSGSYEQYF. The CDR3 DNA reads TGTGCCAGCCGATTATACCCCTCAAGCGGGTCCTACGAGCAGTACTTC.

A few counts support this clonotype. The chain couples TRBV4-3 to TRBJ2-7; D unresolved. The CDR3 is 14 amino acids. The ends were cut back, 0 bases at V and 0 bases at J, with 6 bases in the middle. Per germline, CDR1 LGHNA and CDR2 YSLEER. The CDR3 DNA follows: TGCGCCAGCAGCCAAGACAGTAGCTCCTACGAGCAGTACTTC. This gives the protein CASSQDSSSYEQYF.

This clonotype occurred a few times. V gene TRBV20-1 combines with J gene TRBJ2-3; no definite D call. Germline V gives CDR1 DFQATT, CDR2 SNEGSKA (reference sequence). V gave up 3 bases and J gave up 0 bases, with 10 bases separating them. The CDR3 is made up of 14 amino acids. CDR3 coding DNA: TGCAGTGCTAGCGCCAGTCTCAGCACAGATACGCAGTATTTT. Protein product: CSASASLSTDTQYF.